This TCR beta chain was documented in a study of OX40 agonist ivuxolimab in advanced cancers. Study summary: Ivuxolimab is an agonistic anti-OX40 (CD134) antibody, and patients were treated with it. Hepatocellular carcinoma, melanoma, renal cell or head and neck cancer occurred in dose-escalation patients.

Germline values: CDR1 LNHDA, CDR2 SQIVND (reference sequence). The ends were cut back, 3 bases at V and 2 bases at J, with 8 bases in the middle. The CDR3 covers 13 residues. Sequenced by immunoSEQ multiplex PCR; TCRdb stores in-frame clones only, minus some. The table has fewer than 35,000 clones, 85% to 90% seen once. Sequences were derived from CD4+ or CD8+ T cells sorted from blood, sampled in a trial of the OX40 agonist ivuxolimab. The genes are TRBV19 and TRBJ2-7; D not resolved. This TCR was sampled from an adult with an advanced solid tumor such as melanoma, head and neck, liver or kidney cancer. CDR3: CASSMRTAYEQYF. CDR3 nucleotides: TGTGCCAGTAGTATGAGAACGGCCTACGAGCAGTACTTC.